Presented here are 24 T cell receptor beta chains from one specimen sequenced in a study of blood T cell repertoires in COVID-19. Repertoires were generated with immunoSEQ multiplex PCR, while TCRdb's copy carries only in-frame clones and drops some. The sample consists of about 160,000 clones, about 86% of them appearing once. The material sequenced was peripheral blood. These receptors came from a woman older than 75 with acute or convalescent COVID-19.

The chain links TRBV2 to TRBJ1-2; 9 nucleotides line up with TRBD1. In germline, CDR1 is SNHLY, CDR2 FYNNEI. The CDR3 runs to 14 residues. J was trimmed by 3 bases and V by 4 bases; bases with no gene match: 3. The CDR3 region is CASSADRGDYGYTF. Here the CDR3 DNA reads TGTGCCAGCAGTGCGGACAGGGGAGACTATGGCTACACCTTC. Full variable domain (remainder filled in from reference TRBV2 and TRBJ1-2): EPEVTQTPSHQVTQMGQEVILRCVPISNHLYFYWYRQILGQKVEFLVSFYNNEISEKSEIFDDQFSVERPDGSNFTLKIRSTKLEDSAMYFCASSADRGDYGYTFGSGTRLTVV.

This chain joins TRBV7-2 and TRBJ2-7; 8 bases agree with TRBD2. The CDR3 runs 17 residues. Per the germline V gene, CDR1 is SGHTA and CDR2 is FQGNSA. Unmatched junction bases numbered 10, after V lost 1 base and J lost 2 bases. CDR3 residues: CASSLESGGGIPYEQYF. The CDR3 coding sequence is TGTGCCAGCAGCTTAGAGTCGGGCGGGGGGATCCCCTACGAGCAGTACTTC. Full variable domain (rest looked up from reference TRBV7-2 and TRBJ2-7): GAGVSQSPSNKVTEKGKDVELRCDPISGHTALYWYRQSLGQGLEFLIYFQGNSAPDKSGLPSDRFSAERTGGSVSTLTIQRTQQEDSAVYLCASSLESGGGIPYEQYFGPGTRLTVT.

This clone has only a few counts. J is TRBJ1-4 and V is TRBV15; TRBD1 might be the D (5 bases). The CDR3 sequence is 12 residues long. CDR1 is LNHNV, CDR2 YYDKDF, per germline (reference sequence). V was trimmed by 1 base and J by 14 bases, leaving 11 bases between them. The CDR3 loop is CATSRVQAPLFF. The CDR3 nucleotides read TGTGCCACCAGCAGAGTACAGGCGCCTCTGTTTTTT.

This CDR3 is CASSESKGLAGFVNTGELFF. CDR3 nucleotides: TGCGCCAGCAGTGAGTCGAAGGGTCTAGCGGGGTTTGTTAACACCGGGGAGCTGTTTTTT. This chain uses TRBV10-1 with TRBJ2-2, with 9 nucleotides matching TRBD2. The V gene's germline CDR1 is WNHNN and CDR2 SYGVQD (reference sequence). This CDR3 contains 20 residues. The junction had 13 bases not matched to a gene; V was cut back by 0 bases and J by 2 bases.

As to this clone: Mismatch with germline at one junction end may stem from a read error. The genes are TRBV7-7 and TRBJ2-2; TRBD1 is a possible D gene (5 bases). Germline CDR1 reads SSHAT; CDR2 reads FNYEAQ (reference sequence). This CDR3 is built from 15 residues. The CDR3 coding sequence is TGTGCTAGCAGCCCGCAAACAGGCCCCACCGGGGAGCTGTTTTTT. Protein product: CASSPQTGPTGELFF. Full variable domain (outside the CDR3, taken from reference TRBV7-7 and TRBJ2-2): GAGVSQSPRYKVTKRGQDVTLRCDPISSHATLYWYQQALGQGPEFLTYFNYEAQPDKSGLPSDRFSAERPEGSISTLTIQRTEQRDSAMYRCASSPQTGPTGELFFGEGSRLTVL.

The rearrangement joins TRBV28 to TRBJ1-5; D ambiguous. The germline CDR1 and CDR2 sequences are MDHEN and SYDVKM. V shed 3 bases and J shed 2 bases, with 11 bases lying between them. CDR3 size: 15 residues. The CDR3, as DNA: TGTGCCAGCAGTTTCCCGGGATCGCGCAATCAGCCCCAGCATTTT. Its translation is CASSFPGSRNQPQHF.

The rearrangement links TRBV18 to TRBJ2-1; 8 positions agree with TRBD2. The CDR3 totals 15 residues. V lost 3 bases to trimming and J lost 5 bases; unmatched junction nucleotides: 6. The germline V gene has CDR1 KGHSH and CDR2 LQKENI. The CDR3 DNA is TGTGCCAGCTCACCGGGCGGGAGGTACAACAATGAGCAGTTCTTC. This encodes CASSPGGRYNNEQFF. Full variable domain (rest looked up from reference TRBV18 and TRBJ2-1): NAGVMQNPRHLVRRRGQEARLRCSPMKGHSHVYWYRQLPEEGLKFMVYLQKENIIDESGMPKERFSAEFPKEGPSILRIQQVVRGDSAAYFCASSPGGRYNNEQFFGPGTRLTVL.

The CDR3 nucleotides are TGTGCCAGCAGTATGGGACAGGGGTACGGTGAGCAGTTCTTC. This encodes CASSMGQGYGEQFF. The chain employs TRBV2 and TRBJ2-1; 10 nucleotides agree with TRBD1. Trimming took 5 bases from V and 9 from J; bases not matched to a gene: 7. CDR3 length equals 14 residues. Germline V gene lookup returns CDR1 SNHLY and CDR2 FYNNEI.

This clone was detected a few times. CDR3 sequence reads: CASSEQGQGNYGYTF. CDR3 DNA: TGTGCCAGCAGTGAACAGGGCCAGGGCAACTATGGCTACACCTTC. This chain links TRBV2 with TRBJ1-2, with D perhaps matching TRBD1 (5 bases). V was clipped by 2 bases and J by 2 bases, with 12 bases between them. Germline CDR1 and CDR2: SNHLY and FYNNEI. The CDR3 runs 15 residues. Full variable domain (missing parts from reference TRBV2 and TRBJ1-2): EPEVTQTPSHQVTQMGQEVILRCVPISNHLYFYWYRQILGQKVEFLVSFYNNEISEKSEIFDDQFSVERPDGSNFTLKIRSTKLEDSAMYFCASSEQGQGNYGYTFGSGTRLTVV.

The chain couples TRBV6-4 to TRBJ1-6, with 7 bases matching TRBD1. The V and J ends lost 3 bases and 7 bases, in that order; junction bases with no gene match: 6. Germline loops: CDR1 MRHNA, CDR2 SNTAGT. This CDR3 has 15 amino acids. The CDR3 here is CASSEAGTANSPLHF. The CDR3 DNA is TGTGCCAGCAGTGAGGCCGGGACAGCCAATTCACCCCTCCACTTT.

Here the CDR3 reads CATSRDRIGYTF. The CDR3 nucleotides are TGTGCCACCAGCAGAGACAGGATAGGCTACACCTTC. The V gene is TRBV15, the J gene TRBJ1-2; D is uncertain. Germline V gene lookup returns CDR1 LNHNV and CDR2 YYDKDF (reference sequence). With 0 bases removed from V and 8 bases from J, the gap between germline ends came to 7 bases. CDR3 size: 12 residues.

V is TRBV7-3 and J is TRBJ1-1; D gene uncertain. This CDR3 has 13 residues. The V end lost 3 bases, the J end lost 5 bases, and 10 bases lay between the germline ends. Germline V gives CDR1 SGHTA, CDR2 FQGTGA. CDR3 region: CASSFGVRTEAFF. The DNA for the CDR3 is TGTGCCAGCAGCTTCGGGGTTAGGACTGAAGCTTTCTTT. Using reference TRBV7-3 and TRBJ1-1 for the parts outside the CDR3, the full variable domain is GAGVSQTPSNKVTEKGKYVELRCDPISGHTALYWYRQSLGQGPEFLIYFQGTGAADDSGLPNDRFFAVRPEGSVSTLKIQRTERGDSAVYLCASSFGVRTEAFFGQGTRLTVV.

The V gene is TRBV29-1, the J gene TRBJ1-1, with D maybe TRBD1 (5 bases). The CDR3 runs to 16 residues. Looked up from germline, CDR1 is SQVTM and CDR2 is ANQGSEA. Trimming removed 5 bases at V and 0 bases at J, with 19 bases between. The CDR3 coding sequence is TGCAGCGTTATGGGGCCCGTTCGGAAATTGAACACTGAAGCTTTCTTT. It yields the protein CSVMGPVRKLNTEAFF.

This chain joins TRBV6-5 and TRBJ1-6; weak D call: TRBD1 (6 bases). There are 15 residues in the CDR3. The germline gives CDR1 MNHEY, CDR2 SVGAGI. The V end lost 6 bases, the J end lost 6 bases, and 15 bases lay between the germline ends. CDR3 DNA sequence: TGTGCCAGCAGCGAGGTAGGGGGGGGTAATTCACCCCTCCACTTT. Translation: CASSEVGGGNSPLHF.

This chain connects TRBV6-5 to TRBJ2-1, with D possibly being TRBD1 (7 bases). V lost 2 bases and J lost 8, with 16 bases in between. The CDR3 has 15 residues. Germline V gene lookup returns CDR1 MNHEY and CDR2 SVGAGI. CDR3 DNA: TGTGCCAGCAGTTACGCCAGGACAGGAGGGGATGAGCAGTTCTTC. Its protein product is CASSYARTGGDEQFF.

CDR3 DNA: TGTGCCAGCAGCTTCGGGACAGCTTCCTACGAGCAGTACTTC. This translates into CASSFGTASYEQYF. V is TRBV5-4 and J is TRBJ2-7, with 7 bases aligning to TRBD1. The ends lost 2 bases at V and 1 base at J; junction bases unmatched: 3. Germline V CDR1 and CDR2: SGHNT, YYREEE (reference sequence). The CDR3 is 14 residues long.

J is TRBJ2-1 and V is TRBV4-1; 11 bases line up with TRBD2. The CDR3 spans 18 residues. Germline V gene sequence: CDR1 MGHRA, CDR2 YSYEKL. J was trimmed by 4 bases and V by 0 bases; bases with no gene match: 8. CDR3 DNA sequence: TGCGCCAGCAGCCAAGAAACCGGGACTAGCGGCTATTACAATGAGCAGTTCTTC. Translated: CASSQETGTSGYYNEQFF.

The chain is built from TRBV5-1 and TRBJ2-7; 9 bases are shared with TRBD1. V was clipped by 4 bases and J by 2 bases; unmatched bases: 7. Looked up from germline, CDR1 is SGHRS and CDR2 is YFSETQ. The CDR3 spans 15 residues. The CDR3 DNA follows: TGCGCCAGCAGCCCAAGACAGGGGGGCCCCTACGAGCAGTACTTC. Translation: CASSPRQGGPYEQYF.

This chain joins TRBV19 and TRBJ1-2; 7 bases match TRBD1. V was clipped by 6 bases and J by 3 bases; unmatched bases: 10. The germline V gene has CDR1 LNHDA and CDR2 SQIVND (reference sequence). CDR3 length: 15 residues. CDR3 DNA sequence: TGTGCCAGTAGCCGACAGGGCCGCCCTGACTATGGCTACACCTTC. Encoded protein: CASSRQGRPDYGYTF.

The chain uses TRBV4-1 and TRBJ2-3, with TRBD2 identical over 12 bases. V was clipped by 0 bases and J by 7 bases; unmatched bases: 8. The CDR3 length is 17 residues. Germline V gene sequence: CDR1 MGHRA, CDR2 YSYEKL. CDR3 sequence reads: CASSQDPTSGRGYTQYF. CDR3 DNA sequence: TGCGCCAGCAGCCAAGATCCGACTAGCGGGAGAGGTTATACGCAGTATTTT.

This clone has only one observation. The rearrangement uses TRBV7-9 and TRBJ2-1; TRBD1 matches 7 bases. Looked up from germline, CDR1 is SEHNR and CDR2 is FQNEAQ (reference sequence). The J segment lost 1 base and the V segment lost 1 base, leaving 1 base of the junction unmatched. The CDR3 is 15 residues long. The CDR3 DNA is TGTGCCAGCAGCTTAGAGGGGGCTTCCTACAATGAGCAGTTCTTC. Its protein product is CASSLEGASYNEQFF.

This sequence joins TRBV12-3 or TRBV12-4 and TRBJ2-7, with D perhaps matching TRBD1 (6 bases). The V end lost 3 bases, the J end lost 3 bases, and 9 bases lay between the germline ends. This CDR3 is built from 13 residues. This chain's CDR3 is CASSFLDSYEQYF. CDR3 nucleotides: TGTGCCAGCAGTTTCTTGGACAGCTACGAGCAGTACTTC.

The chain links TRBV9 to TRBJ2-5; 12 nucleotides agree with TRBD2. This CDR3 comprises 14 residues. Germline lookup yields CDR1 SGDLS and CDR2 YYNGEE. With V trimmed by 4 bases and J by 5 bases, 3 bases remained unmatched. The CDR3 nucleotides read TGTGCCAGCAGCCCAGGGACTAGCGGGGAGACCCAGTACTTC. It specifies CASSPGTSGETQYF. The variable domain in full, with the rest retrieved from reference TRBV9 and TRBJ2-5, is DSGVTQTPKHLITATGQRVTLRCSPRSGDLSVYWYQQSLDQGLQFLIQYYNGEERAKGNILERFSAQQFPDLHSELNLSSLELGDSALYFCASSPGTSGETQYFGPGTRLLVL.

This clone was counted once. The chain uses TRBV7-2 and TRBJ1-2; 7 bases fit TRBD1. CDR1 and CDR2 (germline): SGHTA, FQGNSA. The CDR3 spans 14 residues. V was clipped by 4 bases and J by 3 bases; unmatched bases: 5. DNA for the CDR3: TGTGCCAGCAGCTCACAAGGACAGGACTATGGCTACACCTTC. It translates to CASSSQGQDYGYTF.